This T cell receptor (beta chain) comes out of a study of T cells expressing NK-cell markers (dated by TCRdb to the early 2020s). For the study in its entirety: TCR beta-chain repertoires were profiled in sorted CD3+CD56+NKG2C+, CD3+CD56+NKG2C- and CD3+CD56-NKG2C+ T-cell subsets from several donors. Among the eight sequenced donors, seven were HCMV-seropositive and one was HCMV-seronegative. The study sequenced eight donors, all healthy volunteers chosen at random: three men and five women. Sequencing of the libraries produced 2 x 150 bp reads on Illumina HiSeq 2000/2500, MiSeq or NextSeq. What the study reported, not specific to this receptor: Those dominant clonotypes were again the most abundant among CD3+CD56-NKG2C+ cells in several donors, at about 28.3-60.1%. Whether the expanded NKG2C-expressing T cell clones were specific for HCMV antigens remained unclear. In six donors, the dominant CD3+CD56+NKG2C+ clonotypes were among the top 10 CD8+ clonotypes and accounted for about 1.0-7.0% of CD8+ T cells.

Sequenced using an Illumina HiSeq 2000. 5'RACE template switching, by which a universal primer site and unique molecular identifiers were added, was used to make TCR beta cDNA libraries. Priming for cDNA synthesis came from the TCR beta constant segment, and two successive PCR amplification steps followed. Turning to the authors' computational methods: MIGEC was used to demultiplex reads and group reads by UMI, and MiTCR was used to assemble and quantify clonotypes. Only TCR cDNA sequences supported by at least two reads were kept to exclude erroneous sequences. The tcR package was used for downstream repertoire analysis, and clonotypes were matched between fractions using CDR3 nucleotide sequence together with V segment. VDJmatch was used to annotate antigen specificity against VDJdb, with one amino acid substitution in CDR3 allowed. The reads, reprocessed by TCRdb, yield one row per CDR3 protein sequence and no DNA. TCRdb's processing, not the study's, gives the V and J calls here. The sample's table covers over 350,000 distinct CDR3 sequences. Around 11% of the sample belongs to the ten largest clones.

Comment on this clonotype: Its antigen target is currently unknown.

A commercial ELISA kit detecting HCMV-specific IgG in serum was used to determine HCMV serostatus. Ficoll density gradient centrifugation was used to isolate peripheral blood mononuclear cells from blood. The TCR sequence derives from a woman in her forties or fifties in good health. Donor details come from another sample of the same person, matched by shared clones. Material: blood T cells: a sorted CD56 or NKG2C T cell subset, CD4+ or CD8+ T cells, or bulk PBMC T cells (not recorded which).

For the CDR3, the sequence is CASSSQETGTGELFF. The rearranged segments are TRBV7-6 and TRBJ2-2; TCRdb lists TRBD1, though no DNA is available to test this call. The cysteine opens and the phenylalanine closes a CDR3 of 15 amino acids. The DNA sequence is not available. As encoded in the germline V gene, CDR1 is SGHVS while CDR2 is FNYEAQ. The full variable domain, completed from the reference TRBV7-6 and TRBJ2-2 proteins outside the CDR3, reads GAGVSQSPRYKVTKRGQDVALRCDPISGHVSLYWYRQALGQGPEFLTYFNYEAQQDKSGLPNDRFSAERPEGSISTLTIQRTEQRDSAMYRCASSSQETGTGELFFGEGSRLTVL.